The sequence of this T cell receptor (beta chain) was determined in a study of blood T cell repertoires in COVID-19. Study at large: Samples representing acute and convalescent COVID-19 were sourced from the United States, Italy and Spain. T cells, B-cell-depleted T cells, or PBMCs supplied cDNA or gDNA.

Authors' analysis steps: How many nucleated cells were present was estimated from reference gene primer amplification. Only in-frame clones appear in the TCRdb table, and some are missing; sequencing was by immunoSEQ multiplex PCR. The D gene and trimming were derived from the DNA, and the V and J assignments and clone size from that table. This sample has some 170,000 clones, with over 60% found just once. Germline CDR1 LNHDA, CDR2 SQIVND (reference sequence). Trimming took off 5 bases at V and 4 bases at J, with 6 bases between the two ends. CDR3 length equals 12 residues. This chain connects TRBV19 to TRBJ2-1; D remains unclear. The sample comprised peripheral blood. The source of this sequence is a man between 60 and 75 years old with acute or convalescent COVID-19. CDR3 sequence: CASSDTYNEQFF. The DNA for the CDR3 is TGTGCCAGTAGTGACACGTACAATGAGCAGTTCTTC.